The 11 T cell receptor beta chains presented below share a single source sample, sequenced in a study of CD8 T cells in ankylosing spondylitis. Study-wide findings and caveats: Ankylosing spondylitis blood seemed to carry a telltale TCR beta motif made of several highly homologous variants.

What these receptors recognize is not known. MiXCR, applied by TCRdb to the 5' RACE reads, yields one record per CDR3 protein. The table lists fewer than 750,000 distinct CDR3 sequences, 15% to 20% of them singletons. The sequencing sample was made of blood, either unsorted or a sorted T cell fraction (not recorded which). The receptor source for this set is a male donor with ankylosing spondylitis.

This rearrangement joins TRBV5-5 to TRBJ2-2; D may be TRBD2 (5 bases). The CDR3 has 15 residues. V lost 3 bases and J lost 4, with 13 bases in between. The germline CDR1 and CDR2 sequences are SGHKS and YYEKEE (reference sequence). DNA of the CDR3: TGTGCCAGCAGCTCGACGATACTAGTCACCGGGGAGCTGTTTTTT. It encodes CASSSTILVTGELFF.

This clonotype was observed a few times. V usage is TRBV11-2 and J usage is TRBJ2-7; D gene unclear. Between the trimmed V and J ends, which lost 4 bases and 7 bases, there was a span of 8 bases. The CDR3 is made up of 11 amino acids. Germline values: CDR1 SGHAT, CDR2 FQNNGV. The CDR3 loop is CASSSVREQYF. The CDR3 coding sequence is TGTGCCAGCAGCTCCGTTAGAGAGCAGTACTTC.

This clonotype was detected only a few times. This rearrangement joins TRBV7-9 to TRBJ1-5, with TRBD1 as a possible D gene (6 bases). V lost 5 bases, J lost 7 bases, and 15 bases lay in between. The CDR3 extends over 14 amino acids. Germline loops: CDR1 SEHNR, CDR2 FQNEAQ (reference sequence). CDR3 coding DNA: TGTGCCAGCAGCGAAACAGGGAGCGCACAGCCCCAGCATTTT. Translated, it gives CASSETGSAQPQHF.

This clonotype has at least ten counts. This CDR3 reads CASSQTGTSYEQYF. The DNA of the CDR3 is TGTGCCAGCAGCCAGACCGGGACTTCGTACGAGCAGTACTTC. This sequence joins TRBV4-2 and TRBJ2-7; tentative D call: TRBD2 (6 bases). Trimming shortened V by 3 bases and J by 4 bases, and 13 bases separated the two germline ends. Germline V gene sequence: CDR1 LGHNA, CDR2 YNFKEQ. The CDR3 is 14 residues long.

This clonotype was detected ten times or more. The chain recombines TRBV4-2 with TRBJ2-3; TRBD2 agrees at 7 bases. Losses at the gene ends were 0 bases for V and 1 base for J; bases not matched to a gene: 4. The germline V gene has CDR1 LGHNA and CDR2 YNFKEQ. This CDR3 has 16 residues. The CDR3 sequence: CASSQEGGIGTDTQYF. For the CDR3, the DNA is TGTGCCAGCAGCCAAGAGGGGGGGATCGGCACAGATACGCAGTATTTT.

This clonotype occurred a few times. The chain employs TRBV6-2 or TRBV6-3 and TRBJ2-1, with D perhaps TRBD2 (6 bases). Trimming removed 5 bases at V and 12 bases at J, with 17 bases between. Germline CDR1 reads MNHEY; CDR2 reads SVGEGT. This CDR3 contains 13 residues. The CDR3, as DNA: TGTGCCAGCAGTGACATAGCGGTTATGGGGCAGTTCTTC. This translates into CASSDIAVMGQFF.

This clonotype was seen ten or more times. The J gene is TRBJ1-5, the V gene TRBV12-3 or TRBV12-4; no firm D call. This CDR3 is built from 14 residues. V lost 7 bases to trimming and J lost 2 bases, with 12 bases between them. The CDR3 nucleotides are TGTGCCAGCATGCGGGGTAGGGGCAATCAGCCCCAGCATTTT. Encoded protein: CASMRGRGNQPQHF.

The genes are TRBV9 and TRBJ1-6, with 7 bases aligning to TRBD1. CDR3 length: 16 amino acids. With V trimmed by 3 bases and J by 3 bases, 6 bases remained unmatched. CDR1 is SGDLS and CDR2 is YYNGEE in the germline V gene. The CDR3 loop reads CASSAGTADYNSPLHF. The CDR3, as DNA: TGTGCCAGCAGCGCCGGGACAGCGGACTATAATTCACCCCTCCACTTT.

This clonotype appeared a few times. The chain carries TRBV20-1 and TRBJ2-4, with 14 nucleotides matching TRBD2. The CDR3 is made up of 13 amino acids. The germline V gene has CDR1 DFQATT and CDR2 SNEGSKA (reference sequence). Here the CDR3 reads CSRLAGGRDIQYF. Written as DNA, the CDR3 is TGCAGCCGACTAGCGGGAGGGCGGGACATTCAGTACTTC.

This rearrangement joins TRBV6-5 to TRBJ2-2, with 10 bases matching TRBD2. After removal of 2 bases from V and 6 bases from J, the junction contained 15 bases not matched to a gene. The CDR3 contains 19 residues. The germline CDR1 and CDR2 sequences are MNHEY and SVGAGI. For the CDR3, the DNA is TGTGCCAGCAGTTACAAGGGGGCGCGGGCTAGCGGGGGATCCGGGGAGCTGTTTTTT. It is translated as CASSYKGARASGGSGELFF.

This chain connects TRBV27 to TRBJ1-3, with D perhaps matching TRBD1 (6 bases). From germline, CDR1 is MNHEY and CDR2 SMNVEV (reference sequence). V was cut by 5 bases and J by 8 bases, with 19 bases left in between. The CDR3 runs to 15 residues. DNA of the CDR3: TGTGCCAGCAGTCTACAGGGCTCTCTCAGGGACACCATATATTTT. This encodes CASSLQGSLRDTIYF.